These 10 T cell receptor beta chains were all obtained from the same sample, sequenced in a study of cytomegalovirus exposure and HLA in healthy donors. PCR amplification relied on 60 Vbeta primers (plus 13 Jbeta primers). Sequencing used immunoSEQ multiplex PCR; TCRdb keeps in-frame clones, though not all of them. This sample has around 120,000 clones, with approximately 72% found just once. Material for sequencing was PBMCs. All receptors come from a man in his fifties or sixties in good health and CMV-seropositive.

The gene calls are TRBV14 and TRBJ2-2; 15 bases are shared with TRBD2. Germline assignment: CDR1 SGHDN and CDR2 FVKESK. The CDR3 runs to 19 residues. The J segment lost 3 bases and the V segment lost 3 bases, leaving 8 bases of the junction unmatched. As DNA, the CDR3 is TGTGCCAGCAGCCACCTCCGGACTAGCGGGAGGGCCTACACCGGGGAGCTGTTTTTT. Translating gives CASSHLRTSGRAYTGELFF.

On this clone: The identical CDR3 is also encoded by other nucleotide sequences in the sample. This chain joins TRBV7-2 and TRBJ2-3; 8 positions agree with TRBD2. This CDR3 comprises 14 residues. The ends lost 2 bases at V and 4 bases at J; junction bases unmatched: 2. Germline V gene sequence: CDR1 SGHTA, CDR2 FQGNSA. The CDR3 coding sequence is TGTGCCAGCAGCTTAAGAGCGGGGGCAGATACGCAGTATTTT. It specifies CASSLRAGADTQYF.

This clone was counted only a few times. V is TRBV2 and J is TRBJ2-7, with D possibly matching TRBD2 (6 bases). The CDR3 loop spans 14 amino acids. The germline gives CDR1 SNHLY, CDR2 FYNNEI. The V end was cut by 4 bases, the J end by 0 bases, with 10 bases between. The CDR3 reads CASSGLDSSYEQYF. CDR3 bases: TGTGCCAGCAGTGGACTAGACAGCTCCTACGAGCAGTACTTC.

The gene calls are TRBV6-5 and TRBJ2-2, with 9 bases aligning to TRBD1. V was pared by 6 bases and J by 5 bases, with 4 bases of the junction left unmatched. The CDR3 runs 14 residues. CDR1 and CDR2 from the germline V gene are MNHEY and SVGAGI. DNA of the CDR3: TGTGCCAGCAGCCCTGGGACAGGGACCGGGGAGCTGTTTTTT. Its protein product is CASSPGTGTGELFF.

The CDR3 nucleotides read TGTGCCAGCAGCCGCCAGACTAGCGGGGTTACAGATACGCAGTATTTT. Translation gives CASSRQTSGVTDTQYF. This rearrangement joins TRBV5-4 to TRBJ2-3; 11 bases are shared with TRBD2. There are 16 residues in the CDR3. The V segment lost 4 bases and the J segment 3 bases; nucleotides outside the gene matches: 7. Germline loops: CDR1 SGHNT, CDR2 YYREEE (reference sequence).

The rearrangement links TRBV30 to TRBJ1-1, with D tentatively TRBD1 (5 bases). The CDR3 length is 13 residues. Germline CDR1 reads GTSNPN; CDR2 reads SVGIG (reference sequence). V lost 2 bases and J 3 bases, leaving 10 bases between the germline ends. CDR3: CAWSRGGDTEAFF. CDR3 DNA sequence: TGTGCCTGGAGTCGGGGGGGAGACACTGAAGCTTTCTTT.

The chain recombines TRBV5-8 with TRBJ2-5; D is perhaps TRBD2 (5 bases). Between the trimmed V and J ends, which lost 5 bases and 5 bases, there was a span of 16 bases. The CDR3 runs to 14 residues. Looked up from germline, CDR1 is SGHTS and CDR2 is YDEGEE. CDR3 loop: CASRDTTRLETQYF. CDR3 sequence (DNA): TGTGCCAGCAGAGACACCACTAGATTGGAGACCCAGTACTTC.

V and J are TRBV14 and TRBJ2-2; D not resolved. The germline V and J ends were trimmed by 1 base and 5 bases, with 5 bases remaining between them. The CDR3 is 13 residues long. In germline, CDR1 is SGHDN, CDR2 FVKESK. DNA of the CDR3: TGTGCCAGCAGCCAAGCGACAACCGGGGAGCTGTTTTTT. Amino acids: CASSQATTGELFF.

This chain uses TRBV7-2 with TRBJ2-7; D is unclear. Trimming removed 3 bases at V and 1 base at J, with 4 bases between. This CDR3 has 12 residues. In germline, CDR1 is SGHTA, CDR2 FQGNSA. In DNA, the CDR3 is TGTGCCAGCAGCTTTAGTTCCTACGAGCAGTACTTC. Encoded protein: CASSFSSYEQYF. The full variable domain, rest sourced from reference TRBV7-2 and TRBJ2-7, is GAGVSQSPSNKVTEKGKDVELRCDPISGHTALYWYRQSLGQGLEFLIYFQGNSAPDKSGLPSDRFSAERTGGSVSTLTIQRTQQEDSAVYLCASSFSSYEQYFGPGTRLTVT.

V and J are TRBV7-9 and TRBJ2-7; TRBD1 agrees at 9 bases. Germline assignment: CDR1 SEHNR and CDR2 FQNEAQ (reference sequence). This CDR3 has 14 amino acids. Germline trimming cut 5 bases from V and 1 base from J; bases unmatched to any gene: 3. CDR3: CASSPDRGSYEQYF. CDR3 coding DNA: TGTGCCAGCAGCCCGGACAGGGGATCCTACGAGCAGTACTTC.